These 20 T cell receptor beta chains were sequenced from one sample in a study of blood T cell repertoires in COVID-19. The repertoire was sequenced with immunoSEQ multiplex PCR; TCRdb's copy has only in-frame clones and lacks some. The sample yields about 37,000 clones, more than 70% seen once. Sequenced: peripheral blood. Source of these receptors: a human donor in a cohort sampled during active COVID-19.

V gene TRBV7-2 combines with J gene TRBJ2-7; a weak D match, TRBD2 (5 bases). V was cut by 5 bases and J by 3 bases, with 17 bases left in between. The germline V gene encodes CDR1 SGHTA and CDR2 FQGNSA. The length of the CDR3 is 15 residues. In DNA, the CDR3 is TGTGCCAGCAGCAAACAACTAGACCCTCTCTACGAGCAGTACTTC. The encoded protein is CASSKQLDPLYEQYF.

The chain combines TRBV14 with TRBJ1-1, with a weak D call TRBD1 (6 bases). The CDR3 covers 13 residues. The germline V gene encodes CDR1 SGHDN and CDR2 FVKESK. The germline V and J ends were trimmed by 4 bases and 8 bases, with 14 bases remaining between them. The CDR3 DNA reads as TGTGCCAGCAGCCGTCCAGGGGCACTCGAAGCTTTCTTT. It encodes CASSRPGALEAFF.

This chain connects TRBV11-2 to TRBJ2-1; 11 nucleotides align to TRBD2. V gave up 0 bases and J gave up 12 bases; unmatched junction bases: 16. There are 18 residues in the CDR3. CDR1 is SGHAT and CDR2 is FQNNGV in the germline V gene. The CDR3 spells CASSLDPMTSGATIGQFF. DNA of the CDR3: TGTGCCAGCAGCTTAGATCCGATGACTAGCGGGGCTACAATTGGGCAGTTCTTC.

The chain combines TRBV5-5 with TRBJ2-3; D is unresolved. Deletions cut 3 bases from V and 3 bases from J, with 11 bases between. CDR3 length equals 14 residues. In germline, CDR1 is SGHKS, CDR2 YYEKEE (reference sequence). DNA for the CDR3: TGTGCCAGCAGCTACTTCCCCTGGACAGATACGCAGTATTTT. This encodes CASSYFPWTDTQYF.

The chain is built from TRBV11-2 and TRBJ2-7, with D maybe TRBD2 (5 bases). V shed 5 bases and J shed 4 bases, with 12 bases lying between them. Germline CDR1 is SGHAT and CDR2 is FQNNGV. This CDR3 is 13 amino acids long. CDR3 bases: TGTGCCAGCAGCCCCCTAGCCCGATACGAGCAGTACTTC. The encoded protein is CASSPLARYEQYF.

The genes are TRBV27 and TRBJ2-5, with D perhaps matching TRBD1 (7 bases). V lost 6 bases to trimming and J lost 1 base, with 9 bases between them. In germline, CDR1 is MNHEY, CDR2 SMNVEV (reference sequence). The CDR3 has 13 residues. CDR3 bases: TGTGCCAGCAGGCGGGACAGCCAAGAGACCCAGTACTTC. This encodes CASRRDSQETQYF.

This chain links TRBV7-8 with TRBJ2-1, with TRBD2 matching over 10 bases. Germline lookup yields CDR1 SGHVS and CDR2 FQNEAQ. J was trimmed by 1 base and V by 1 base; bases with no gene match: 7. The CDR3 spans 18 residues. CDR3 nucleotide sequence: TGTGCCAGCAGCTTAGACCAGCGGGGGGGCAGATCCTACAATGAGCAGTTCTTC. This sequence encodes CASSLDQRGGRSYNEQFF.

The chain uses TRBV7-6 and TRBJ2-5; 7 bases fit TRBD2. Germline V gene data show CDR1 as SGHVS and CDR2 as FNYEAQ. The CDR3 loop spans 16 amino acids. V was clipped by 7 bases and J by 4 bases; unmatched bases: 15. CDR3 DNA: TGTGCCAGCACCCCTGACCGGTGGGGGAGGGGAGAGACCCAGTACTTC. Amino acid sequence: CASTPDRWGRGETQYF.

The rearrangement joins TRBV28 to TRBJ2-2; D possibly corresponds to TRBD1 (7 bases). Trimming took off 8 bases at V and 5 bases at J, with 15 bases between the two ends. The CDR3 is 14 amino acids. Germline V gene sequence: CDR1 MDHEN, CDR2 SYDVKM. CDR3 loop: CASWRRGRTGELFF. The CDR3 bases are TGTGCCAGCTGGCGGAGGGGGCGAACCGGGGAGCTGTTTTTT. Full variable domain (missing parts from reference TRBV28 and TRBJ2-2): DVKVTQSSRYLVKRTGEKVFLECVQDMDHENMFWYRQDPGLGLRLIYFSYDVKMKEKGDIPEGYSVSREKKERFSLILESASTNQTSMYLCASWRRGRTGELFFGEGSRLTVL.

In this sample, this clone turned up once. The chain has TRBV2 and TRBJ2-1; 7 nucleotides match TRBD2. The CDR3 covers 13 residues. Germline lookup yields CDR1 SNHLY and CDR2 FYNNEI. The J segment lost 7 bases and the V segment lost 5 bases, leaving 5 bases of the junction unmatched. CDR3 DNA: TGTGCCAGCAGTCGGGACTACACAAATGAGCAGTTCTTC. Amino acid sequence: CASSRDYTNEQFF.

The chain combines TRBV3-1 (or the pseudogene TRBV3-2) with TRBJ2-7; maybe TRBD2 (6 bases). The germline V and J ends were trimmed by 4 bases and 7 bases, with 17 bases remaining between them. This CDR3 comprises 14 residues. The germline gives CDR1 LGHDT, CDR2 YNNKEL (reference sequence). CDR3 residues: CASSPGVQVAEQYF. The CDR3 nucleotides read TGTGCCAGCAGCCCGGGAGTACAGGTCGCGGAGCAGTACTTC.

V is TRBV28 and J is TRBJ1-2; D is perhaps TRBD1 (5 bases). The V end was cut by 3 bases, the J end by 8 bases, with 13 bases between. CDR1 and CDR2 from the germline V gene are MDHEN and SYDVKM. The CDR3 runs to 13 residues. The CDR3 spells CASSFSPRGGYTF. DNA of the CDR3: TGTGCCAGCAGTTTCAGCCCCCGGGGGGGCTACACCTTC.

The CDR3 region is CASSPQTGIGELFF. The CDR3, as DNA: TGTGCCAGCAGTCCCCAGACAGGGATCGGGGAGCTGTTTTTT. V usage is TRBV27 and J usage is TRBJ2-2, with TRBD1 matching 7 bases. V gave up 5 bases and J gave up 7 bases; unmatched junction bases: 7. Per germline, CDR1 MNHEY and CDR2 SMNVEV (reference sequence). There are 14 residues in the CDR3.

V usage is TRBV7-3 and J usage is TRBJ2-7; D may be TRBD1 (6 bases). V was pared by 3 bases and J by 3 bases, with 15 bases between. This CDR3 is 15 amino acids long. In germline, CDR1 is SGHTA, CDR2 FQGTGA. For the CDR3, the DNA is TGTGCCAGCAGCTTGGGGGCCGCGATCTTCTACGAGCAGTACTTC. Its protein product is CASSLGAAIFYEQYF.

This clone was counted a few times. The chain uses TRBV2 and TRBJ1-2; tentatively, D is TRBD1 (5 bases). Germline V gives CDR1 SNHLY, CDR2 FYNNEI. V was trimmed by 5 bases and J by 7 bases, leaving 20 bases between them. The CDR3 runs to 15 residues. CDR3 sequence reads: CASSPQAGFDRGYTF. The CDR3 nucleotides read TGTGCCAGCAGTCCACAGGCTGGGTTCGATCGTGGCTACACCTTC. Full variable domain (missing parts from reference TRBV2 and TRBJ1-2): EPEVTQTPSHQVTQMGQEVILRCVPISNHLYFYWYRQILGQKVEFLVSFYNNEISEKSEIFDDQFSVERPDGSNFTLKIRSTKLEDSAMYFCASSPQAGFDRGYTFGSGTRLTVV.

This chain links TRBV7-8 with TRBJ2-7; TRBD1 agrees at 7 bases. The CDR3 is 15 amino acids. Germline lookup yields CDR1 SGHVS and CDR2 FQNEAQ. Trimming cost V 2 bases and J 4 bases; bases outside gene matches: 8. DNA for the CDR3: TGTGCCAGCAGCTTAACTTTCACAGGGGATTACGAGCAGTACTTC. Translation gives CASSLTFTGDYEQYF.

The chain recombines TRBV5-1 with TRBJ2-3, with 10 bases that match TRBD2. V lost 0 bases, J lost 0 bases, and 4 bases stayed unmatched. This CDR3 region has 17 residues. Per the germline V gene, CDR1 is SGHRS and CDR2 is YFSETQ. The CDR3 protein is CASSLVAGGASTDTQYF. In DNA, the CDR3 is TGCGCCAGCAGCTTGGTAGCGGGGGGCGCTAGCACAGATACGCAGTATTTT.

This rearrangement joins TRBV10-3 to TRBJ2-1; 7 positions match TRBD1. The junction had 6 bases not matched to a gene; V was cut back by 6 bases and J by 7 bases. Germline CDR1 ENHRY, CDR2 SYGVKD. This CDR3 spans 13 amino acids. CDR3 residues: CAIRETGQNEQFF. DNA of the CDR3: TGTGCCATCAGAGAGACAGGGCAAAATGAGCAGTTCTTC.

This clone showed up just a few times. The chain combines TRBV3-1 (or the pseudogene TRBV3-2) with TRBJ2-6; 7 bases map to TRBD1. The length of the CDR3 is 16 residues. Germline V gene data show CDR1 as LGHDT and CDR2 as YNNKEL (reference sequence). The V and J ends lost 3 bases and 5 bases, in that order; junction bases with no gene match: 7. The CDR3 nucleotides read TGTGCCAGCAGCCATCCCAGGGGGAGCTGGGCCAACGTCCTGACTTTC. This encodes CASSHPRGSWANVLTF.

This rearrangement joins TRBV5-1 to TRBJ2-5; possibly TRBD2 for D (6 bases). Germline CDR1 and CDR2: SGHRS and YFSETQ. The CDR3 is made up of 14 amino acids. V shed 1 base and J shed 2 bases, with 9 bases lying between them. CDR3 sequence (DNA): TGCGCCAGCAGCTTGTTCGGGGGTCAAGAGACCCAGTACTTC. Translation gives CASSLFGGQETQYF.